These T cell receptor beta chains were read from a single sample in a study of T-cell memory formation after mild COVID-19. MiXCR, run by TCRdb on the 5' RACE reads, gives a single entry per CDR3 protein. The table shows about 390,000 distinct CDR3 sequences, with 20% to 25% occurring only once. The sample taken for sequencing was PBMCs or a T cell subset sorted from them (not recorded which). The receptor set was obtained from an adult woman who had mild COVID-19 (a few samples of this study predate the infection). Cell type and time point are not known. The CDR3 runs from the conserved cysteine through the conserved F or W. The D gene is left open where the match is weak. A clone size is listed for some rows: how often the clone was seen (once, few, many), or a class if it is expanded.

J | V | D | size | DNA | CDR3
TRBJ1-1 | TRBV5-5 | TRBD1 | few | TGTGCCAGCAGCCGGAACAGGGGAACTGAAGCTTTCTTT | CASSRNRGTEAFF
TRBJ2-7 | TRBV10-3 | TRBD1 | NA | TGTGCCATCAGTGATTTGGGACAGGGAAGCTACGAGCAGTACTTC | CAISDLGQGSYEQYF
TRBJ1-6 | TRBV7-8 | NA | NA | TGTGCCAGCAGCCTATACGACCAGGGGATAATTGACTCACCCCTCCACTTT | CASSLYDQGIIDSPLHF
TRBJ2-7 | TRBV7-6 | NA | many | TGTGCCAGCAGTCCCGCCGGGACCGGCTACGAGCAGTACTTC | CASSPAGTGYEQYF
TRBJ1-2 | TRBV29-1 | TRBD1 | NA | TGCAGCGTTGTGGGCCGGGACAGGGTCTATGGCTACACCTTC | CSVVGRDRVYGYTF
TRBJ1-1 | TRBV4-1 | TRBD1 | NA | TGCGCCAGCAGCCGCCGACAGGGGGGGACTGAAGCTTTCTTT | CASSRRQGGTEAFF
TRBJ2-7 | TRBV11-2 | NA | NA | TGTGCCAGCACTAGCGCGTTCAAGCAGTACTTC | CASTSAFKQYF
TRBJ2-4 | TRBV4-1 | NA | NA | TGCGCCAGCAGTTACGACAGAAAAAACATTCAGTACTTC | CASSYDRKNIQYF
TRBJ2-7 | TRBV10-3 | NA | few | TGTGCCATCAGCGATCTCGCGGCGGGGCACTACGAGCAGTACTTC | CAISDLAAGHYEQYF
TRBJ2-7 | TRBV5-4 | NA | NA | TGTGCCAGCAGTAATAGCCACGAGCAGTACTTC | CASSNSHEQYF
TRBJ2-5 | TRBV27 | NA | NA | TGTGCCAGCGCAGGCCCTGGAGAGACCCAGTACTTC | CASAGPGETQYF
TRBJ2-3 | TRBV3-1 | NA | NA | TGTGCCAGCAGCCAGAGACACAGCACAGATACGCAGTATTTT | CASSQRHSTDTQYF
TRBJ2-7 | TRBV7-2 | NA | few | TGTGCCAGCAGCTTAGGGGATTGGGCCTTACTCTACGAGCAGTACTTC | CASSLGDWALLYEQYF
TRBJ1-1 | TRBV30 | NA | NA | TGTGCCTGGGGAGCGGAGTTGAACACTGAAGCTTTCTTT | CAWGAELNTEAFF
TRBJ2-4 | TRBV12-3/TRBV12-4 | TRBD2 | NA | TGTGCCAGCAGTTTCGCGGTGGGGACTAGCGACTCCATTCAGTACTTC | CASSFAVGTSDSIQYF
TRBJ2-3 | TRBV29-1 | TRBD2 | few | TGCAGCGCCGGGAGGGGCGGGACTGGAGATACGCAGTATTTT | CSAGRGGTGDTQYF
TRBJ2-5 | TRBV28 | NA | few | TGTGCCAGCACCCGATCGTCAGGGGAAGAGACCCAGTACTTC | CASTRSSGEETQYF
TRBJ1-5 | TRBV6-1 | NA | few | TGTGCCAGCAGTGGTCGGGGGCCCGGATTCCAGCCCCAGCATTTT | CASSGRGPGFQPQHF
TRBJ2-1 | TRBV27 | TRBD1 | few | TGTGCCAGCACCCCCATCGACAGGGATGAGCAGTTCTTC | CASTPIDRDEQFF
TRBJ2-2 | TRBV7-2 | NA | NA | TGTGCCAGCAGCTTGCCCACAGGGAGGCCTGCGAACACCGGGGAGCTGTTTTTT | CASSLPTGRPANTGELFF
TRBJ1-1 | TRBV19 | TRBD1 | NA | TGTGCCAGTAGTGGCCACAGGGGTGGCACTGAAGCTTTCTTT | CASSGHRGGTEAFF
TRBJ2-7 | TRBV12-3/TRBV12-4 | TRBD2 | few | TGTGCCAGCAGGCGGGGTCCTAGCGGAACCTACGAGCAGTACTTC | CASRRGPSGTYEQYF
TRBJ2-2 | TRBV11-2 | NA | few | TGTGCCAGCAGCACCGGGACACTGTACACCGGGGAGCTGTTTTTT | CASSTGTLYTGELFF
TRBJ1-1 | TRBV9 | NA | NA | TGTGCCAGCAGCGACATCTCAGGGGCGCGGACTGAAGCTTTCTTT | CASSDISGARTEAFF
TRBJ2-5 | TRBV7-9 | NA | NA | TGTGCCAGCAGCCCGGTGGGTGGTAGATTGGAGCAAGAGACCCAGTACTTC | CASSPVGGRLEQETQYF
TRBJ2-5 | TRBV14 | TRBD1 | NA | TGTGCCAGCAGCCAAGGGAGACAGGGGGATGCGGAGACCCAGTACTTC | CASSQGRQGDAETQYF
TRBJ2-3 | TRBV12-3/TRBV12-4 | TRBD1 | NA | TGTGCCAGCAGCAAAGGGACAGGGTGGACAGATACGCAGTATTTT | CASSKGTGWTDTQYF
TRBJ2-3 | TRBV4-1 | NA | NA | TGCGCCAGCAGCCAACTAGGTCAGGTCTGGACAGATACGCAGTATTTT | CASSQLGQVWTDTQYF
TRBJ1-1 | TRBV12-3/TRBV12-4 | TRBD1 | many | TGTGCCAGCAGTTTTTCAGGGGGAAACACTGAAGCTTTCTTT | CASSFSGGNTEAFF
TRBJ1-6 | TRBV10-3 | TRBD1 | NA | TGTGCCATCAACAGGGGAGACGGTTCACCCCTCCACTTT | CAINRGDGSPLHF
TRBJ2-3 | TRBV12-3/TRBV12-4 | TRBD2 | NA | TGTGCCAGCAATCCTAGCGGGGCCGGGTATACGCAGTATTTT | CASNPSGAGYTQYF
TRBJ2-7 | TRBV20-1 | TRBD2 | few | TGCAGTGCTGGGGGGCCTAGCGGGATGCACGAGCAGTACTTC | CSAGGPSGMHEQYF
TRBJ2-7 | TRBV12-3/TRBV12-4 | NA | NA | TGTGCCAGCAGTTTAGTTACCAGTAGGTACGAGCAGTACTTC | CASSLVTSRYEQYF
TRBJ1-5 | TRBV20-1 | TRBD1 | few | TGCAGTGCGGGGACAGGGGGTCAGCCCCAGCATTTT | CSAGTGGQPQHF
TRBJ2-1 | TRBV7-6 | NA | many | TGTGCCAGCAGCTTAGATCGATTAGAGGGAGGTGACTCCTACAATGAGCAGTTCTTC | CASSLDRLEGGDSYNEQFF
TRBJ1-2 | TRBV20-1 | NA | NA | TGCAGTGAGGGCTATGGCTACACCTTC | CSEGYGYTF
TRBJ2-7 | TRBV10-3 | NA | few | TGTGCCATCAGTGAGCGGGACAACTACGAGCAGTACTTC | CAISERDNYEQYF
TRBJ2-1 | TRBV7-9 | NA | NA | TGTGCCAGCAGCTTCCAAGCAGCAGCCTACAATGAGCAGTTCTTC | CASSFQAAAYNEQFF
TRBJ2-1 | TRBV5-5 | NA | few | TGTGCCAGCAGCTTGGGGGGGGCCCCCGTCTACAATGAGCAGTTCTTC | CASSLGGAPVYNEQFF
TRBJ2-1 | TRBV20-1 | NA | few | TGCAGTGTTATCGGTAGCCGGGCCTTCAATGAGCAGTTCTTC | CSVIGSRAFNEQFF
TRBJ2-2 | TRBV5-5 | TRBD1 | few | TGTGCCAGCAGCCCGCCGGGACAGGGAGAGACCGGGGAGCTGTTTTTT | CASSPPGQGETGELFF
TRBJ1-2 | TRBV5-1 | NA | NA | TGCGCCAGCAGCTTAGAGAACGACTATGGCTACACCTTC | CASSLENDYGYTF
TRBJ2-7 | TRBV29-1 | TRBD1 | few | TGCAGCATCGGACAGGGCTACGAGCAGTACTTC | CSIGQGYEQYF